The entry below gives a single T cell receptor beta chain sequence along with its context. The target antigen is unknown. This sample was included in a study of OX40 agonist ivuxolimab in advanced cancers. The ends lost 7 bases at V and 4 bases at J; junction bases unmatched: 7. CDR3 length: 14 residues. CDR1 MRHNA and CDR2 SNTAGT come from the germline V gene. The data were produced by immunoSEQ multiplex PCR, yet TCRdb's version contains in-frame clones alone and is incomplete. The table lists 60,000 to 90,000 clones, approximately 84% of them singletons. Points from the study as a whole: In the 0.1 to 3.0 mg/kg range, CD4+ and CD8+ blood T cells had expanded clonally by week 6. Undetermined was the antigen specificity of the expanded peripheral T cells.

Autoimmune disease history or systemic immunosuppression led to patients being barred. The study sampled blood at baseline, cycle 4 day 1, and cycle 7 day 1. Sequencing used CD4+ or CD8+ T cells sorted from blood, obtained in a trial of the OX40 agonist ivuxolimab. The genes are TRBV6-4 and TRBJ1-2, with TRBD1 matching over 9 bases. This TCR was sampled from an adult with an advanced solid tumor such as melanoma, head and neck, liver or kidney cancer. The CDR3 DNA reads as TGTGCCAGCAAGGTGGGACAGGGATCCTATGGCTACACCTTC. Translating it yields CASKVGQGSYGYTF.